This T cell receptor beta chain was captured by sequencing in a study of early T cells in non-severe SARS-CoV-2 infection. Study-wide background: Sequencing of unsorted whole blood was done on bulk RNA, leaving chains unpaired.

Separate cDNA molecules each had unique molecular identifiers attached to them. Each CDR3 protein gets one entry after TCRdb re-called the 5' RACE reads with MiXCR. The profile shows 30,000 to 35,000 distinct CDR3 sequences, 5% to 6.5% of them singletons. This clonotype was counted only a few times. V gave up 8 bases and J gave up 1 base, with 17 bases separating them. This CDR3 has 15 residues. Germline-derived CDR1 and CDR2 are KGHSH and LQKENI. What was sequenced was whole blood. The TCR was taken from an adult who was a healthcare worker with PCR-confirmed SARS-CoV-2 infection or an uninfected control (not recorded which). V usage is TRBV18 and J usage is TRBJ1-1, with D tentatively TRBD1 (6 bases). As DNA, the CDR3 is TGTGCCAGCGCCAGAAACCTACAGGGGAACACTGAAGCTTTCTTT. Translated: CASARNLQGNTEAFF.